Shown below are 13 T cell receptor beta chains from a single sample sequenced in a study of PD-1 blockade in classical Hodgkin lymphoma. TCRdb's table, derived via immunoSEQ multiplex PCR, lists solely in-frame clones and lacks some. The table shows 90,000 to 140,000 clones, with roughly nine tenths occurring only once. The time point: cycle 4 day 1 (C4D1), after six to seven weeks of nivolumab. Autologous stem cell transplantation was followed by relapse in every patient, and brentuximab vedotin exposure varied. The sequencing here drew on peripheral blood mononuclear cells (PBMCs), taken before the fourth cycle of nivolumab. The receptors derive from a human donor with classical Hodgkin lymphoma.

J is TRBJ1-2 and V is TRBV19; TRBD1 is a possible D gene (6 bases). V was clipped by 5 bases and J by 2 bases, with 15 bases between them. CDR3 length equals 15 residues. Looked up from germline, CDR1 is LNHDA and CDR2 is SQIVND (reference sequence). The CDR3 DNA reads as TGTGCCAGTAGTTTCGGACAAGGGGGAAACTATGGCTACACCTTC. As protein: CASSFGQGGNYGYTF.

V gene TRBV6-5 combines with J gene TRBJ1-5; TRBD1 matches 7 bases. V shed 3 bases and J 6 bases; nucleotides not matched to a gene: 5. CDR1 MNHEY and CDR2 SVGAGI come from the germline V gene. This CDR3 region has 14 residues. The DNA for the CDR3 is TGTGCCAGCAGTTATCAGGGGGTCGGTCAGCCCCAGCATTTT. Its translation is CASSYQGVGQPQHF.

The chain carries TRBV4-1 and TRBJ2-7; D is perhaps TRBD2 (5 bases). V lost 2 bases, J lost 2 bases, and 10 bases lay in between. The CDR3 sequence is 14 residues long. Germline lookup yields CDR1 MGHRA and CDR2 YSYEKL. CDR3 nucleotides: TGCGCCAGCAGCCAACAGCGGTCCACCTACGAGCAGTACTTC. As protein: CASSQQRSTYEQYF.

As DNA, the CDR3 is TGCGCCAGCAGCCAAGAGGGGAGGGCTTACAATGAGCAGTTCTTC. Amino acids: CASSQEGRAYNEQFF. J is TRBJ2-1 and V is TRBV4-1, with 7 bases identical to TRBD2. This CDR3 is 15 amino acids long. Unmatched junction bases numbered 3, after V lost 0 bases and J lost 4 bases. Germline lookup yields CDR1 MGHRA and CDR2 YSYEKL.

This chain links TRBV19 with TRBJ1-4; D possibly corresponds to TRBD1 (5 bases). Trimming left V 7 bases short and J 7 bases short, with 13 bases between. From germline, CDR1 is LNHDA and CDR2 SQIVND (reference sequence). This CDR3 spans 13 amino acids. CDR3 residues: CASTPFGGEKLFF. Here the CDR3 DNA reads TGTGCCAGTACCCCGTTTGGGGGTGAAAAACTGTTTTTT.

The chain joins TRBV29-1 to TRBJ2-1; 9 bases map to TRBD2. Germline V gene sequence: CDR1 SQVTM, CDR2 ANQGSEA. This CDR3 comprises 15 residues. Unmatched junction bases numbered 10, after V lost 4 bases and J lost 6 bases. CDR3: CSVGPTSGLFNEQFF. CDR3 nucleotide sequence: TGCAGCGTTGGCCCGACTAGCGGTCTATTCAATGAGCAGTTCTTC.

V gene TRBV4-2 combines with J gene TRBJ1-5; no clear D. The CDR3 consists of 17 residues. The germline V and J ends were trimmed by 0 bases and 0 bases, with 12 bases remaining between them. Germline assignment: CDR1 LGHNA and CDR2 YNFKEQ. The CDR3 here is CASSQDLRIYSNQPQHF. DNA of the CDR3: TGTGCCAGCAGCCAAGATCTCAGGATTTATAGCAATCAGCCCCAGCATTTT.

V gene TRBV18 combines with J gene TRBJ1-1; D possibly corresponds to TRBD1 (5 bases). V was cut by 0 bases and J by 4 bases, with 12 bases left in between. Germline assignment: CDR1 KGHSH and CDR2 LQKENI. This CDR3 has 15 residues. For the CDR3, the DNA is TGTGCCAGCTCACCACCGGGGGGGTTGGCCACTGAAGCTTTCTTT. It specifies CASSPPGGLATEAFF. The full variable domain, with the rest looked up from reference TRBV18 and TRBJ1-1, is NAGVMQNPRHLVRRRGQEARLRCSPMKGHSHVYWYRQLPEEGLKFMVYLQKENIIDESGMPKERFSAEFPKEGPSILRIQQVVRGDSAAYFCASSPPGGLATEAFFGQGTRLTVV.

The V gene is TRBV4-2, the J gene TRBJ2-7, with D perhaps TRBD1 (5 bases). Germline assignment: CDR1 LGHNA and CDR2 YNFKEQ. The CDR3 spans 15 residues. V was trimmed by 0 bases and J by 6 bases, leaving 15 bases between them. DNA for the CDR3: TGTGCCAGCAGCCAAGAAGGGGCTAGGTTAGGCGAGCAGTACTTC. Amino acid sequence: CASSQEGARLGEQYF.

V gene TRBV9 combines with J gene TRBJ2-1, with a possible D match to TRBD1 (5 bases). The CDR3 spans 16 residues. Germline lookup yields CDR1 SGDLS and CDR2 YYNGEE. Trimming took 3 bases from V and 2 from J, leaving 15 bases between them. CDR3 coding DNA: TGTGCCAGCAGCGCCGACCTTAGGGGCACCTACAATGAGCAGTTCTTC. It is translated as CASSADLRGTYNEQFF.

The chain has TRBV4-1 and TRBJ1-3; D remains ambiguous. CDR1 MGHRA and CDR2 YSYEKL come from the germline V gene. Trimming cost V 2 bases and J 1 base, with 15 bases left between them. The CDR3 contains 17 residues. The chain's CDR3 is CASSQRTGLSSGNTIYF. In DNA, the CDR3 is TGCGCCAGCAGCCAACGTACCGGGTTAAGTTCTGGAAACACCATATATTTT.

This clone was counted a single time. This chain connects TRBV6-1 to TRBJ2-7; 9 bases match TRBD1. The trim removed 2 bases at V and 2 bases at J, leaving 4 bases unmatched. The CDR3 length is 15 residues. The germline V gene encodes CDR1 MNHNS and CDR2 SASEGT. CDR3 in amino acids: CASSETGQGPYEQYF. Here the CDR3 DNA reads TGTGCCAGCAGTGAAACCGGACAGGGGCCCTACGAGCAGTACTTC.

This clone was counted a single time. The chain is built from TRBV5-4 and TRBJ2-7, with 14 nucleotides matching TRBD2. Germline V gene sequence: CDR1 SGHNT, CDR2 YYREEE (reference sequence). The CDR3 is 15 residues long. With V trimmed by 2 bases and J by 6 bases, 4 bases remained unmatched. The CDR3 DNA follows: TGTGCCAGCAGCTTACCGGGACTAGCGGGAGCCGAGCAGTACTTC. This codes for CASSLPGLAGAEQYF.